This TCR beta chain was captured by sequencing in a study of early stage breast cancer tumors. Study details: Most invasive tumors, about 80% of the 16, were ER+/PR+/HER2-.

Findings and caveats of the study: Chain pairing and CD4, CD8 or FOXP3 expression were not captured. Blood repertoires resembled normal breast more than tumor.

The V end lost 5 bases, the J end lost 2 bases, and 9 bases lay between the germline ends. CDR1 and CDR2 (germline): SGHVS, FQNEAQ. The CDR3 consists of 13 residues. The protocol was immunoSEQ multiplex PCR, while the TCRdb copy is restricted to in-frame clones and leaves out a portion. The repertoire holds thousands of clones, 65% to 80% seen once, with roughly 28% in the top ten. In this sample, this clone turned up a few times. Its antigen is undetermined. Sequencing was done on a sample of normal breast tissue next to the tumor. The chain joins TRBV7-8 to TRBJ1-2, with D hard to call. This clonotype originated in a person aged 55 to 75 with breast cancer. CDR3 sequence: CASSLGTNYGYTF. The CDR3 nucleotides read TGTGCCAGCAGCCTGGGAACAAACTATGGCTACACCTTC.